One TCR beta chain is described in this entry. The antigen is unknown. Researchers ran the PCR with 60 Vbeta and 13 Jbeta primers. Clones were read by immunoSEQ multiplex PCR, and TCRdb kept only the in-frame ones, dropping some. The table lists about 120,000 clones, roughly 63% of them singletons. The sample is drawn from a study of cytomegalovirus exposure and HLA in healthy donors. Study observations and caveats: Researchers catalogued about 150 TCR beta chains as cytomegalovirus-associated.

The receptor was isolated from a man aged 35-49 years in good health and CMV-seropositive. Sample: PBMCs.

The CDR3 sequence: CASSVGLATHNEQFF. As DNA, the CDR3 is TGTGCCAGCAGCGTAGGTCTAGCGACACACAATGAGCAGTTCTTC. The J gene is TRBJ2-1, the V gene TRBV9; D possibly corresponds to TRBD2 (6 bases). Trimming stripped 0 bases from V and 5 bases from J, with 12 bases between. The CDR3 sequence is 15 residues long. CDR1 and CDR2 (germline): SGDLS, YYNGEE.